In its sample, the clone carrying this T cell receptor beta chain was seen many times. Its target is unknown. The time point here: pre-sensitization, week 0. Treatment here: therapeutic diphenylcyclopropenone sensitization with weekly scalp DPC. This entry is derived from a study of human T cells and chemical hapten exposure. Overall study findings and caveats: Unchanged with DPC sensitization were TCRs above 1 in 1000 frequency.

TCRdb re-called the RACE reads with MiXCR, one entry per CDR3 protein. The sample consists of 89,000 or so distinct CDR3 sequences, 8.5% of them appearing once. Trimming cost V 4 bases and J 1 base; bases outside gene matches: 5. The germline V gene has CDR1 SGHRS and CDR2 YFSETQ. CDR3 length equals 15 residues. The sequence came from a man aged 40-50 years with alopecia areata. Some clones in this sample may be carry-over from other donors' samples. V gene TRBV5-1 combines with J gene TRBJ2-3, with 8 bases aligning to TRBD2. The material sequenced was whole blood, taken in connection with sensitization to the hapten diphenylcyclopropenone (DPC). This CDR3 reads CASSKGLEGTDTQYF. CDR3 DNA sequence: TGCGCCAGCAGCAAGGGACTAGAAGGCACAGATACGCAGTATTTT.